This entry concerns a single T cell receptor (beta chain). Its antigen is unknown. The PCR ran on 60 Vbeta and 13 Jbeta primers. TCRdb's copy holds only in-frame clones and misses some; the assay was immunoSEQ multiplex PCR. The sample shows about 140,000 clones, approximately 82% of them seen only once. The record originates from a study of cytomegalovirus exposure and HLA in healthy donors. Broader study findings: At a 0.05 false discovery rate, a later analysis found approximately 17,000 TCR beta sequences to be associated with HLA alleles.

This receptor was identified in a man aged 18 to 29 in good health and CMV-seropositive. Source material: PBMCs.

CDR3 coding DNA: TGTGCCTGGAGTGCGGGACAGGGGTCGCAAGAGACCCAGTACTTC. Translating it yields CAWSAGQGSQETQYF. The chain uses TRBV30 and TRBJ2-5, with 10 bases that match TRBD1. This CDR3 contains 15 residues. Trimming removed 1 base from V and 2 bases from J; junction bases left unmatched: 4. The germline V gene encodes CDR1 GTSNPN and CDR2 SVGIG (reference sequence).